This TCR beta chain stems from a study of shared clonotypes between healthy human individuals. Naive CD8 cells, CD45RO-negative and positively selected for CCR7, excluded terminally differentiated effector memory CD45RA+ cells. Germline CDR1 MNHEY, CDR2 SMNVEV (reference sequence). This CDR3 has 14 amino acids. V gave up 6 bases and J gave up 2 bases, with 13 bases separating them. In the sorted-subset replicate PCRs, approximately 200 ng DNA, 29,000 or so T cell genomes, was used. The data were produced by immunoSEQ multiplex PCR, yet TCRdb's version contains in-frame clones alone and is incomplete. Of 560,000 or so clones in the sample, 96% were seen once.

The chain joins TRBV27 to TRBJ1-1, with D perhaps matching TRBD1 (5 bases). This TCR was sampled from a woman aged 30 to 39 in good health. Sequencing used naive CD8+ T cells sorted from blood. The CDR3 sequence is CASSKTGANTEAFF. CDR3 nucleotide sequence: TGTGCCAGCAGCAAAACAGGAGCCAACACTGAAGCTTTCTTT.